This TCR beta chain was sequenced during a study of blood T cell dynamics during melanoma immunotherapy. Trimming cost V 5 bases and J 4 bases, with 6 bases left between them. The length of the CDR3 is 11 residues. Germline V lookup: CDR1 SGDLS, CDR2 YYNGEE. Some clones are missing from TCRdb's copy, which holds only in-frame ones; the method was immunoSEQ multiplex PCR. The sample has about 3,600 clones, 95% to 97% seen once. Time point: week 3, after first cycle of checkpoint inhibitor. The sequences come from effector memory CD8+ T cells from blood, collected from a patient treated with checkpoint blockade. This clonotype was sampled from a human donor with melanoma. V and J are TRBV9 and TRBJ1-1; D call uncertain. CDR3 sequence: CASRVGTEAFF. In DNA, the CDR3 is TGTGCCAGCAGGGTGGGCACTGAAGCTTTCTTT.